The entry that follows covers one T cell receptor beta chain sequence. This entry is derived from a study of blood T cell repertoires in COVID-19. Study background: Nucleic acid was either cDNA or gDNA, and it came from T cells, B-cell-depleted T cells, or PBMCs.

Sequencing was performed with immunoSEQ multiplex PCR; in TCRdb, only in-frame clones are kept and a portion is missing. The sample carries about 480,000 clones, about 85% recorded once. CDR1 SGHDT and CDR2 YYEEEE come from the germline V gene. The V end was cut by 0 bases, the J end by 3 bases, with 10 bases between. The CDR3 sequence is 14 residues long. Material for sequencing was PBMCs or T cells enriched from blood (not recorded which). The chain joins TRBV5-6 to TRBJ2-7; D is uncertain. This clonotype was sampled from a woman between 18 and 29 years old with acute COVID-19. In DNA, the CDR3 is TGTGCCAGCAGCTTGGGTGTTTTCGGCTACGAGCAGTACTTC. The encoded protein is CASSLGVFGYEQYF.